This T cell receptor (beta chain) was captured in a study of shared clonotypes between healthy human individuals. Study-wide results and limits: For naive CD4 cells, approximately 4.7% of clonotypes were shared across a handful of donors.

About this clone itself: The target antigen is unknown.

V was pared by 8 bases and J by 3 bases, with 7 bases between. The CDR3 is 11 residues long. CDR1 is MNHNS and CDR2 is SASEGT in the germline V gene. Libraries were prepared by immunoSEQ multiplex PCR; TCRdb keeps only in-frame clonotypes and omits some of them. The table includes about 680,000 clones, around three quarters detected once. It was into CD45RA+ naive and CD45RA-negative memory subsets that the CD4+ cells were split. This TCR came from a woman aged 25-40 years in good health. The sample comprised memory CD4+ T cells sorted from blood. As to subset: CD45RA-negative fraction. The gene calls are TRBV6-1 and TRBJ1-2; no firm D call. CDR3 sequence: CASEAHYGYTF. The CDR3 nucleotides are TGTGCCAGCGAGGCCCACTATGGCTACACCTTC.